This T cell receptor (beta chain) was identified during a study of metastatic and nonmetastatic thyroid tumors (dated by TCRdb to about 2020). Regarding the complete study: Repertoires from peripheral blood and from tumor or nodule tissue samples of malignant and benign thyroid patients were compared.

No treatment had been received by any patient before thyroid surgery. Patient clinical samples collected from about 2011 to 2018 were retrospectively analysed using T-cell receptor beta sequencing. Findings and caveats that apply to the study as a whole: TCR beta diversity was reported as significantly higher in malignant tumors than in benign nodules, in both blood and tumor samples.

Libraries were made using PCR. Sequencing was performed on an Illumina HiSeq 4000. High-throughput sequencing was used to profile the TCR beta-chain CDR3 region of every patient. In the authors' own workflow: CDR3 differences across clinicopathological groups were used to build a classifier for discriminating distant-metastatic papillary thyroid cancer patients. Repertoire diversity was assessed with the Shannon index, and tumor-blood repertoire similarity with the Morisita-Horn index. TCRdb ran its own pipeline on the public reads, namely fastp trimming at Q25 and MiXCR clone calling, and kept in-frame beta chains. These V and J calls originate from TCRdb's pipeline instead of the authors' own analysis. A total of 45,000 to 55,000 clones appear in this sample, 24% of them only once. The ten largest clones capture roughly 3% of the sample. Note on this clone: Its antigen target is currently unknown. No much larger clonotype is one base removed from it; base qualities were not supplied.

The CDR3 measures 16 amino acids from cysteine to phenylalanine. Only the CDR3 DNA is retained, 48 bases long and in frame from the first base. Via the germline V gene, CDR1 is SGHAT and CDR2 FQNNGV. V loses 5 bases at its end and J loses 0 bases; junction bases beyond the gene matches: 6. The sample taken for sequencing was blood. The sequence is built from TRBV11-2 and TRBJ2-1; 8 bases in the junction line up with TRBD1. This TCR was recovered from a male donor with papillary thyroid cancer or a benign thyroid nodule (not recorded which). Some clones in this sample may be carry-over from other donors' samples. The encoded CDR3 is CASSPGDRSSYNEQFF. The sequenced DNA is TGTGCCAGCAGCCCAGGGGACAGGAGCTCCTACAATGAGCAGTTCTTC.